This TCR beta chain is drawn from a study of blood T cell repertoires in COVID-19. Repertoires were generated with immunoSEQ multiplex PCR, while TCRdb's copy carries only in-frame clones and drops some. The sample includes around 250,000 clones, about 86% seen only once; the top ten take 5.7%. The V gene end was trimmed by 5 bases and the J gene end by 7 bases; junction bases not matched to a gene: 14. The CDR3 is 16 amino acids. CDR1 and CDR2 from the germline V gene are SGHTA and FQGNSA. Sequenced: peripheral blood. The chain couples TRBV7-2 to TRBJ2-4, with 7 bases aligning to TRBD1. The sequence was obtained from a man of 80 years or more with acute or convalescent COVID-19. The CDR3 bases are TGTGCCAGCAGCCTAACGGGGACAGAAGGTTGGAACATTCAGTACTTC. It yields the protein CASSLTGTEGWNIQYF.